These T cell receptor beta chains were read from a single sample in a study of CD8+ T cells in alopecia areata. Only in-frame clones appear in the TCRdb table, and some are missing; sequencing was by immunoSEQ multiplex PCR. The sample includes about 140,000 clones, about three fifths seen only once; the top ten take about 4.3%. The sample comprised CD4+ T cells sorted from blood. The receptors shown here come from a human donor in good health. The CDR3 runs from the conserved cysteine through the conserved F or W. A D gene is named only where the DNA matches it firmly. Size values are once, few and many counts, or a class for expanded clones, and some rows have none.

j_call v_call clone_size d_call cdr3_aa cdr3_nt
TRBJ2-7 TRBV5-1 once TRBD2 CASRTGLAGGPSVYEQYF TGCGCCAGCAGGACAGGACTAGCGGGAGGGCCTTCCGTGTACGAGCAGTACTTC
TRBJ1-5 TRBV5-6 - - CASSFWGYSNQPQHF TGTGCCAGCAGCTTTTGGGGCTATAGCAATCAGCCCCAGCATTTT
TRBJ1-2 TRBV29-1 - - CSVDSYGYTF TGCAGCGTAGACAGCTATGGCTACACCTTC
TRBJ1-1 TRBV29-1 - TRBD1 CSAAPGGRTEAFF TGCAGCGCCGCGCCAGGGGGTCGGACTGAAGCTTTCTTT
TRBJ1-2 TRBV9 - - CASSRGEYGYTF TGTGCCAGCAGCCGCGGGGAGTATGGCTACACCTTC
TRBJ2-5 TRBV5-1 - - CASSPGEAETQYF TGCGCCAGCAGCCCCGGGGAGGCAGAGACCCAGTACTTC
TRBJ2-5 TRBV25-1 - - CASSEPGPQETQYF TGTGCCAGCAGTGAACCAGGCCCTCAAGAGACCCAGTACTTC
TRBJ1-1 TRBV5-1 - - CASSSKGGMGTEAFF TGCGCCAGCAGCTCAAAGGGGGGCATGGGAACTGAAGCTTTCTTT
TRBJ2-7 TRBV4-1 - TRBD2 CASSQEGLAGIAAEQYF TGCGCCAGCAGCCAAGAGGGACTAGCGGGAATAGCTGCCGAGCAGTACTTC
TRBJ2-1 TRBV7-9 few - CASSLSRTTYNEQFF TGTGCCAGCAGCCTCTCTCGGACTACCTACAATGAGCAGTTCTTC
TRBJ1-5 TRBV29-1 few - CSALLYGSNQPQHF TGCAGCGCCTTACTGTACGGGAGCAATCAGCCCCAGCATTTT
TRBJ1-1 TRBV9 - - CASSAQGWNTEAFF TGTGCCAGCAGCGCCCAGGGGTGGAACACTGAAGCTTTCTTT
TRBJ2-1 TRBV15 - - CATSERQVYNEQFF TGTGCCACCAGCGAACGACAGGTATACAATGAGCAGTTCTTC
TRBJ1-2 TRBV29-1 - - CSVYEGNYGYTF TGCAGCGTGTATGAGGGGAACTATGGCTACACCTTC
TRBJ2-7 TRBV29-1 few - CSVGRPGERQYF TGCAGCGTCGGACGTCCCGGAGAACGACAGTACTTC
TRBJ1-3 TRBV5-1 - - CASAYSSGNTIYF TGCGCCAGCGCGTATAGCTCTGGAAACACCATATATTTT
TRBJ1-5 TRBV30 - TRBD1 CAWSVKAGTGSSTQHF TGTGCCTGGAGTGTAAAAGCGGGGACAGGGTCCTCGACCCAGCATTTT
TRBJ1-2 TRBV25-1 - - CASSPGYGYTF TGTGCCAGCAGTCCGGGCTATGGCTACACCTTC
TRBJ2-7 TRBV5-1 - - CASSKDLRGDYEQYF TGCGCCAGCAGCAAGGACCTGCGGGGAGACTACGAGCAGTACTTC
TRBJ2-1 TRBV19 few TRBD2 CASSVRLAGDKFF TGTGCCAGTAGTGTTCGACTAGCGGGAGATAAGTTCTTC
TRBJ1-5 TRBV2 - - CASTRGPQPQHF TGTGCCAGCACTCGGGGCCCTCAGCCCCAGCATTTT
TRBJ2-7 TRBV5-6 - - CASSLKPYEQYF TGTGCCAGCAGCTTAAAGCCCTACGAGCAGTACTTC
TRBJ2-3 TRBV30 - - CAWSVQRTTDTQYF TGTGCCTGGAGTGTACAAAGGACCACAGATACGCAGTATTTT
TRBJ2-1 TRBV7-3 - TRBD2 CASSRTSGSYNEQFF TGTGCCAGCAGCCGGACTAGCGGGTCGTACAATGAGCAGTTCTTC
TRBJ1-2 TRBV5-4 - TRBD1 CASGDDRGPYGYTF TGTGCCAGCGGTGACGACAGGGGTCCCTATGGCTACACCTTC
TRBJ1-6 TRBV11-2 few - CASSPGQYNSPLHF TGTGCCAGCAGTCCGGGCCAGTATAATTCACCCCTCCACTTT
TRBJ2-5 TRBV29-1 - - CSVTGYQETQYF TGCAGCGTTACAGGGTACCAAGAGACCCAGTACTTC
TRBJ2-2 TRBV29-1 - - CSVVGNTGELFF TGCAGCGTTGTAGGAAACACCGGGGAGCTGTTTTTT
TRBJ2-4 TRBV20-1 once - CSASENIQYF TGCAGTGCTAGTGAGAACATTCAGTACTTC
TRBJ1-1 TRBV18 few - CASSPRTDGPEAFF TGTGCCAGCTCACCACGGACCGACGGACCCGAAGCTTTCTTT
TRBJ1-2 TRBV7-3 - TRBD1 CASSLMGQGAYGYTF TGTGCCAGCAGCTTGATGGGACAGGGGGCGTATGGCTACACCTTC
TRBJ2-1 TRBV30 few TRBD2 CAWSFLWEGRRNEQFF TGTGCCTGGAGTTTTTTATGGGAGGGCCGTAGGAATGAGCAGTTCTTC
TRBJ2-7 TRBV29-1 few TRBD1 CSAGQGRYEQYF TGCAGCGCGGGACAGGGACGTTACGAGCAGTACTTC
TRBJ1-5 TRBV6-5 - TRBD1 CASSTGGFQPQHF TGTGCCAGCAGTACAGGGGGCTTTCAGCCCCAGCATTTT
TRBJ2-7 TRBV30 - - CAWSPQPDVEQYF TGTGCCTGGAGTCCCCAGCCCGACGTCGAGCAGTACTTC
TRBJ2-5 TRBV5-1 once - CASSLVAQETQYF TGCGCCAGCAGCTTGGTGGCCCAAGAGACCCAGTACTTC
TRBJ2-2 TRBV15 - TRBD2 CATSRGTAGGFTGELFF TGTGCCACCAGCAGAGGGACAGCGGGAGGCTTTACCGGGGAGCTGTTTTTT
TRBJ2-7 TRBV14 - - CASSQVWGNEQYF TGTGCCAGCAGCCAGGTTTGGGGGAACGAGCAGTACTTC
TRBJ1-1 TRBV29-1 - - CSVVRGLNTEAFF TGCAGCGTTGTTCGGGGACTGAACACTGAAGCTTTCTTT
TRBJ2-2 TRBV27 - - CASSSRLGTGELFF TGTGCCAGCAGTTCCCGACTAGGAACCGGGGAGCTGTTTTTT
TRBJ2-1 TRBV29-1 - TRBD2 CSTRGWGTNSYNEQFF TGCAGCACCCGCGGATGGGGGACTAACTCCTACAATGAGCAGTTCTTC
TRBJ2-7 TRBV4-2 - TRBD1 CASSQDPTGGPYEQYF TGTGCCAGCAGCCAAGATCCGACAGGGGGCCCCTACGAGCAGTACTTC
TRBJ2-1 TRBV25-1 - TRBD2 CASAPGLLRTSGQFF TGTGCCAGCGCTCCGGGACTCTTAAGGACTAGCGGACAGTTCTTC
TRBJ2-4 TRBV13 - - CASSLVGKSNIQYF TGTGCCAGCAGCTTAGTAGGGAAGTCGAACATTCAGTACTTC
TRBJ2-4 TRBV29-1 - - CSVESLAKNIQYF TGCAGCGTTGAGTCCCTAGCCAAAAACATTCAGTACTTC
TRBJ2-1 TRBV29-1 - - CSVERVVYEQFF TGCAGCGTTGAGAGAGTTGTCTATGAGCAGTTCTTC
TRBJ2-3 TRBV5-6 - - CASSQMPTDTQYF TGTGCCAGCAGCCAGATGCCCACAGATACGCAGTATTTT
TRBJ1-2 TRBV5-4 - - CASSLALENGYTF TGTGCCAGCAGCTTGGCCTTAGAGAACGGCTACACCTTC
TRBJ2-3 TRBV7-9 few - CASSLSASYSDTQYF TGTGCCAGCAGCTTATCCGCGTCCTACTCGGATACGCAGTATTTT
TRBJ2-3 TRBV27 - - CASSFGGGQGTDTQYF TGTGCCAGCAGTTTTGGGGGAGGACAGGGCACAGATACGCAGTATTTT